Presented here are 30 T cell receptor beta chains from one specimen sequenced in a study of OX40 agonist ivuxolimab in advanced cancers. Generated by immunoSEQ multiplex PCR, the TCRdb table keeps only in-frame clones and is missing some. This table holds over 50,000 clones, approximately 91% found once. Sequencing used CD4+ or CD8+ T cells sorted from blood, obtained in a trial of the OX40 agonist ivuxolimab. Every receptor here comes from an adult with an advanced solid tumor such as melanoma, head and neck, liver or kidney cancer.

This clone was picked up a small number of times. The chain is built from TRBV7-9 and TRBJ2-7; possible D gene TRBD1, 8 bases. Deletions cut 4 bases from V and 5 bases from J, with 18 bases between. Germline CDR1 is SEHNR and CDR2 is FQNEAQ (reference sequence). This CDR3 is 15 amino acids long. The CDR3 spells CASSSPGQAGDEQYF. DNA for the CDR3: TGTGCCAGCAGCTCACCGGGACAGGCGGGGGACGAGCAGTACTTC.

This chain uses TRBV28 with TRBJ2-5, with TRBD1 as a possible D gene (6 bases). CDR1 is MDHEN and CDR2 is SYDVKM in the germline V gene. This CDR3 has 14 residues. Trimming removed 2 bases at V and 5 bases at J, with 12 bases between. CDR3 DNA: TGTGCCAGCAGTTTAGTATCAGGGGCGGAGACCCAGTACTTC. This translates into CASSLVSGAETQYF.

The chain combines TRBV16 with TRBJ2-7, with 9 bases that match TRBD1. The CDR3 consists of 17 residues. Germline V gives CDR1 KGHSY, CDR2 FQNENV. J was trimmed by 7 bases and V by 4 bases; bases with no gene match: 17. The DNA of the CDR3 is TGTGCCAGCAGCCCCCGCGGGCGGAACAGGGGGCTGTGGGAGCAGTACTTC. This gives the protein CASSPRGRNRGLWEQYF.

The chain carries TRBV6-5 and TRBJ1-2; D ambiguous. The CDR3 runs to 11 residues. In germline, CDR1 is MNHEY, CDR2 SVGAGI. Between the trimmed V and J ends, which lost 4 bases and 5 bases, there was a span of 5 bases. The CDR3: CASSSLYGYTF. The CDR3 DNA reads TGTGCCAGCAGTTCACTATATGGCTACACCTTC.

CDR3: CAISEGQFQETQYF. The CDR3 coding sequence is TGTGCCATCAGTGAGGGACAGTTCCAAGAGACCCAGTACTTC. J is TRBJ2-5 and V is TRBV10-3; D possibly corresponds to TRBD1 (6 bases). The CDR3 is made up of 14 amino acids. The germline V and J ends were trimmed by 2 bases and 1 base, with 8 bases remaining between them. The V gene's germline CDR1 is ENHRY and CDR2 SYGVKD.

This clone was counted between two and nine times. V gene TRBV27 combines with J gene TRBJ1-2; 8 bases agree with TRBD1. The CDR3 extends over 13 amino acids. CDR1 is MNHEY, CDR2 SMNVEV, per germline (reference sequence). V lost 5 bases, J lost 6 bases, and 5 bases stayed unmatched. In DNA, the CDR3 is TGTGCCAGCAGTCACCCAGGGGGCGATGGCTACACCTTC. It translates to CASSHPGGDGYTF.

This chain links TRBV7-9 with TRBJ2-3, with D perhaps TRBD1 (6 bases). V was cut by 8 bases and J by 0 bases, with 15 bases left in between. The CDR3 covers 15 residues. Germline assignment: CDR1 SEHNR and CDR2 FQNEAQ (reference sequence). CDR3 protein: CASGTQGSSTDTQYF. The CDR3 DNA is TGTGCCAGCGGTACCCAGGGGAGTAGCACAGATACGCAGTATTTT.

J is TRBJ2-1 and V is TRBV19; no reliable D call. Germline lookup yields CDR1 LNHDA and CDR2 SQIVND (reference sequence). V dropped 8 bases and J dropped 4 bases, with 18 bases sitting between them. The CDR3 is 15 amino acids. The CDR3 sequence: CASLPSPGPYNEQFF. CDR3 nucleotides: TGTGCCAGTCTCCCCAGTCCTGGTCCGTACAATGAGCAGTTCTTC.

The gene calls are TRBV12-2 and TRBJ1-2; the table names TRBD1, a call not compared with the DNA. TRBV12-2 is tagged as a pseudogene. The CDR3 spans 14 residues. The CDR3 region has the DNA TGTGCAAGTCGCTCCCAAAAAACAGGGTTCGGCTACACCTTC. Translating gives CASRSQKTGFGYTF.

DNA of the CDR3: TGCAGCGTTCGGGACAGTTCCTACGAGCAGTACTTC. Residues: CSVRDSSYEQYF. This chain links TRBV29-1 with TRBJ2-7, with TRBD1 matching 7 bases. Germline V gives CDR1 SQVTM, CDR2 ANQGSEA. The CDR3 spans 12 residues. V dropped 5 bases and J dropped 1; count of bases not matched to a gene: 2.

The chain carries TRBV4-3 and TRBJ2-2; 11 bases agree with TRBD2. The germline V gene has CDR1 LGHNA and CDR2 YSLEER. The V gene end was trimmed by 0 bases and the J gene end by 3 bases; junction bases not matched to a gene: 6. The CDR3 contains 18 residues. The CDR3 DNA sequence: TGCGCCAGCAGCCAAGATTTGGTAGCGGGAGGGTACACCGGGGAGCTGTTTTTT. It is translated as CASSQDLVAGGYTGELFF.

The rearrangement joins TRBV9 to TRBJ2-7; 9 bases line up with TRBD2. Germline V CDR1 and CDR2: SGDLS, YYNGEE. The ends lost 0 bases at V and 5 bases at J; junction bases unmatched: 6. CDR3 size: 15 residues. The CDR3 bases are TGTGCCAGCAGCGTAGGAGGCGGGAGGGGCGACGAGCAGTACTTC. It specifies CASSVGGGRGDEQYF.

The genes are TRBV7-9 and TRBJ2-7; possibly TRBD1 or TRBD2 for D (5 bases each). V gave up 6 bases and J gave up 0 bases, with 9 bases separating them. The CDR3 is 13 residues long. Germline CDR1 SEHNR, CDR2 FQNEAQ (reference sequence). The CDR3 sequence: CASSPGTSYEQYF. DNA of the CDR3: TGTGCCAGCAGTCCGGGGACCTCCTACGAGCAGTACTTC.

V gene TRBV14 combines with J gene TRBJ1-1, with D tentatively TRBD1 (5 bases). V shed 5 bases and J shed 3 bases, with 10 bases lying between them. Germline CDR1 SGHDN, CDR2 FVKESK. CDR3 size: 13 residues. CDR3 sequence: CASSLEGHTEAFF. Here the CDR3 DNA reads TGTGCCAGCAGCTTAGAGGGGCACACTGAAGCTTTCTTT.

This clone was observed a single time. This chain joins TRBV4-3 and TRBJ2-5; 7 bases are a match to TRBD1. The germline V gene has CDR1 LGHNA and CDR2 YSLEER. The CDR3 has 15 amino acids. Trimming removed 6 bases from V and 2 bases from J; junction bases left unmatched: 9. CDR3 residues: CASRESDRAQETQYF. The CDR3 nucleotides are TGCGCCAGCAGAGAGAGCGACAGGGCTCAAGAGACCCAGTACTTC.

This clone was seen only once. V is TRBV23-1 and J is TRBJ2-7, with no clear D. TRBV23-1 is marked as an open reading frame, function uncertain. The CDR3 has 14 residues. V lost 4 bases, J lost 2 bases, and 12 bases lay in between. In nucleotides, the CDR3 is TGCGCCAGCAGTCCTTCATTCTCTACCTACGAGCAGTACTTC. The encoded protein is CASSPSFSTYEQYF.

This clone turned up a few times. The CDR3 nucleotides are TGTGCCAGCAGCTTAGGTAGCGGGAGTGGGTCCTACAATGAGCAGTTCTTC. Amino acid sequence: CASSLGSGSGSYNEQFF. The V call is TRBV7-8, the J call TRBJ2-1; 9 bases are a match to TRBD2. V gave up 1 base and J gave up 1 base; unmatched junction bases: 5. The CDR3 is 17 amino acids. CDR1 and CDR2 from the germline V gene are SGHVS and FQNEAQ.

The chain joins TRBV10-3 to TRBJ1-3; tentative D call: TRBD1 (6 bases). The CDR3 contains 13 residues. The germline CDR1 and CDR2 sequences are ENHRY and SYGVKD. V was clipped by 10 bases and J by 0 bases, with 10 bases between them. CDR3 region: CASRDTSGNTIYF. The CDR3 nucleotides read TGTGCCAGCCGGGACACCTCTGGAAACACCATATATTTT.

This chain uses TRBV7-3 with TRBJ2-1, with a tentative D call TRBD2 (6 bases). The germline V gene encodes CDR1 SGHTA and CDR2 FQGTGA. This CDR3 has 18 amino acids. V lost 2 bases and J 3 bases, leaving 20 bases between the germline ends. The CDR3 protein is CASSLVGGPGSGYNEQFF. CDR3 bases: TGTGCCAGCAGCTTAGTCGGAGGGCCCGGGTCTGGCTACAATGAGCAGTTCTTC.

V gene TRBV5-5 combines with J gene TRBJ1-5; D gene ambiguous. The V gene's germline CDR1 is SGHKS and CDR2 YYEKEE (reference sequence). V lost 0 bases to trimming and J lost 4 bases, with 8 bases between them. This CDR3 spans 14 amino acids. The CDR3 bases are TGTGCCAGCAGCTTGGATTTGGGGAATCAGCCCCAGCATTTT. This encodes CASSLDLGNQPQHF.

V and J are TRBV5-6 and TRBJ2-7; 8 bases map to TRBD1. Trimming removed 6 bases from V and 1 base from J; junction bases left unmatched: 6. Germline V lookup: CDR1 SGHDT, CDR2 YYEEEE. The CDR3 runs 14 residues. As DNA, the CDR3 is TGTGCCAGCACCACAGGGGGATCGTCCTACGAGCAGTACTTC. Its translation: CASTTGGSSYEQYF.

The CDR3 protein is CASSYVGVAGVNEQYF. The CDR3 region has the DNA TGTGCCAGCAGTTACGTTGGGGTAGCGGGAGTTAACGAGCAGTACTTC. The J gene is TRBJ2-7, the V gene TRBV6-5; 9 bases agree with TRBD2. Germline CDR1 and CDR2: MNHEY and SVGAGI. The V segment lost 2 bases and the J segment 5 bases; nucleotides outside the gene matches: 10. The CDR3 length is 16 residues.

The gene calls are TRBV9 and TRBJ1-1; D possibly corresponds to TRBD1 (6 bases). Germline V CDR1 and CDR2: SGDLS, YYNGEE. The CDR3 is 13 amino acids. Trimming pared 4 bases from V and 2 bases from J, leaving 9 bases between. The CDR3 coding sequence is TGTGCCAGCAGCAGGACAGCCAACACTGAAGCTTTCTTT. As protein: CASSRTANTEAFF.

The rearrangement links TRBV9 to TRBJ1-4; 9 bases match TRBD1. The CDR3 is made up of 15 amino acids. Germline V gives CDR1 SGDLS, CDR2 YYNGEE. V trimming: 2 bases; J trimming: 3 bases; junction bases outside the gene matches: 2. CDR3: CASSVGQGPNEKLFF. The CDR3 DNA reads TGTGCCAGCAGCGTCGGACAGGGGCCTAATGAAAAACTGTTTTTT.

CDR3 sequence: CASSYGGQYNEQFF. Written as DNA, the CDR3 is TGTGCCAGCAGTTATGGGGGACAGTACAATGAGCAGTTCTTC. The chain recombines TRBV6-5 with TRBJ2-1, with 7 nucleotides matching TRBD1. The length of the CDR3 is 14 residues. Trimming removed 3 bases from V and 4 bases from J; junction bases left unmatched: 3. CDR1 and CDR2 from the germline V gene are MNHEY and SVGAGI.

This chain links TRBV30 with TRBJ1-6; the match to TRBD1 covers 7 bases. The CDR3 is 16 residues long. Germline lookup yields CDR1 GTSNPN and CDR2 SVGIG (reference sequence). V was clipped by 1 base and J by 3 bases; unmatched bases: 6. The DNA for the CDR3 is TGTGCCTGGAGTGGACAGGGAGTTGACTATAATTCACCCCTCCACTTT. This encodes CAWSGQGVDYNSPLHF.

V and J are TRBV6-1 and TRBJ1-1; the match to TRBD1 covers 9 bases. The CDR3 runs to 16 residues. V lost 1 base and J lost 5; bases outside the gene matches: 8. Germline CDR1 MNHNS, CDR2 SASEGT. For the CDR3, the DNA is TGTGCCAGCAGTGAAGGGGGCGGACAGGGGTGGACTGAAGCTTTCTTT. This translates into CASSEGGGQGWTEAFF.

The DNA of the CDR3 is TGTGCCAGCAGCTTAGCGGGAAAGAAGTACTTC. It codes for CASSLAGKKYF. This chain connects TRBV7-9 to TRBJ2-7, with no clear D. The CDR3 runs to 11 residues. V was shortened by 0 bases and J by 11 bases, with 8 bases between the two germline ends. Germline CDR1 and CDR2: SEHNR and FQNEAQ (reference sequence).

V gene TRBV28 combines with J gene TRBJ2-2; no firm D call. The CDR3 loop spans 13 amino acids. Germline values: CDR1 MDHEN, CDR2 SYDVKM. Deletions cut 4 bases from V and 1 base from J, with 4 bases between. CDR3 bases: TGTGCCAGCAGTTACGGGAACACCGGGGAGCTGTTTTTT. Translated: CASSYGNTGELFF.

J is TRBJ2-1 and V is TRBV12-5, with TRBD2 matching 12 bases. Germline CDR1 and CDR2: LGHNT and FRNRAP. Losses at the gene ends were 2 bases for V and 4 bases for J; bases not matched to a gene: 6. The CDR3 has 17 residues. This CDR3 reads CASGLIRLAGAYNEQFF. DNA of the CDR3: TGTGCTAGTGGTTTGATCCGACTAGCGGGAGCTTACAATGAGCAGTTCTTC.